This entry lists 22 T cell receptor beta chains sequenced from one sample in a study of blood T cell repertoires in COVID-19 (dated by TCRdb to about 2020). Preparation of the library involved the immunoSEQ multiplex PCR assay. TCRdb took this table from immuneACCESS and kept in-frame rearrangements with V and J called. Such tables lack part of the clones; where checked against another copy, unresolved V genes explain under half of the gap, and the rest is unexplained. Present in this sample are 200,000 to 250,000 clones, approximately 90% of which were seen just once. The top ten clones comprise about 4.8% of the sample. The sequenced material came from peripheral blood. Receptors originate from a woman in her forties with acute or convalescent COVID-19.

The chain is built from TRBV6-6 and TRBJ1-1, with a weak D call TRBD1 (5 bases). The CDR3 contains 12 residues. CDR1 is MNHNY, CDR2 SVGAGI, per germline (reference sequence). V was clipped by 4 bases and J by 3 bases, with 6 bases between them. DNA of the CDR3: TGTGCCAGCAGTTTAGGGGACACTGAAGCTTTCTTT. Its protein product is CASSLGDTEAFF.

The chain uses TRBV10-3 and TRBJ1-2; weak D call: TRBD1 (5 bases). In germline, CDR1 is ENHRY, CDR2 SYGVKD. The CDR3 has 16 residues. V lost 7 bases, J lost 0 bases, and 18 bases lay in between. The CDR3 nucleotides read TGTGCCATCAAGGGGAAGCCCGAATCACCTAACTATGGCTACACCTTC. Its protein product is CAIKGKPESPNYGYTF.

This clone was seen a single time. The chain has TRBV27 and TRBJ2-7, with TRBD1 matching over 9 bases. Germline-derived CDR1 and CDR2 are MNHEY and SMNVEV (reference sequence). Germline trimming cut 5 bases from V and 7 bases from J; bases unmatched to any gene: 12. This CDR3 contains 15 residues. CDR3 sequence: CASSVTGGSRMEQYV. The CDR3 DNA sequence: TGTGCCAGCAGTGTCACAGGGGGCTCCCGGATGGAGCAGTACGTC.

This clone appeared a single time. CDR3: CASTKRMSTDTQYF. CDR3 sequence (DNA): TGTGCCAGCACCAAGCGGATGAGCACAGATACGCAGTATTTT. The rearrangement uses TRBV7-2 and TRBJ2-3; TRBD2 is a possible D gene (5 bases). The CDR3 has 14 residues. Germline V gene data show CDR1 as SGHTA and CDR2 as FQGNSA. V lost 7 bases to trimming and J lost 0 bases, with 11 bases between them.

The rearrangement joins TRBV25-1 to TRBJ1-2, with TRBD1 as a possible D gene (5 bases). Trimming took off 0 bases at V and 6 bases at J, with 17 bases between the two ends. Germline loops: CDR1 MGHDK, CDR2 SYGVNS. CDR3 length equals 16 residues. As DNA, the CDR3 is TGTGCCAGCAGTGAATATTTCCCGGGACTAAGGAATGGCTACACCTTC. Translation gives CASSEYFPGLRNGYTF.

The V call is TRBV6-5, the J call TRBJ1-2, with D unclear. The CDR3 runs 13 residues. Looked up from germline, CDR1 is MNHEY and CDR2 is SVGAGI. Between the trimmed V and J ends, which lost 5 bases and 2 bases, there was a span of 9 bases. CDR3 sequence reads: CASSRTANYGYTF. The CDR3 DNA reads as TGTGCCAGCAGTAGGACTGCCAACTATGGCTACACCTTC.

The rearrangement links TRBV6-6 to TRBJ1-1; TRBD1 matches at 11 bases. The CDR3 extends over 16 amino acids. From germline, CDR1 is MNHNY and CDR2 SVGAGI (reference sequence). The J segment lost 0 bases and the V segment lost 6 bases, leaving 6 bases of the junction unmatched. In DNA, the CDR3 is TGTGCCAGCAGCCCCGGACAGGGGGCGATGAACACTGAAGCTTTCTTT. Amino acid sequence: CASSPGQGAMNTEAFF.

The J gene is TRBJ1-1, the V gene TRBV15, with a possible D match to TRBD1 (5 bases). Trimming took off 5 bases at V and 4 bases at J, with 14 bases between the two ends. This CDR3 spans 14 amino acids. Germline loops: CDR1 LNHNV, CDR2 YYDKDF (reference sequence). The CDR3 bases are TGTGCCACCAGCGAGCCGGGACTGAGCACTGAAGCTTTCTTT. Residues: CATSEPGLSTEAFF.

The rearrangement uses TRBV18 and TRBJ1-2, with 7 bases that match TRBD1. With V trimmed by 4 bases and J by 6 bases, 5 bases remained unmatched. Germline V lookup: CDR1 KGHSH, CDR2 LQKENI. The CDR3 has 13 amino acids. CDR3 nucleotides: TGTGCCAGCTCACGGGGGACAGAGGATGGCTACACCTTC. Its translation: CASSRGTEDGYTF.

The chain combines TRBV9 with TRBJ1-3; 7 bases map to TRBD1. CDR1 SGDLS and CDR2 YYNGEE come from the germline V gene. The V and J ends lost 5 bases and 7 bases, in that order; junction bases with no gene match: 0. This CDR3 region has 11 residues. The CDR3 region is CASRTGNTIYF. CDR3 nucleotide sequence: TGTGCCAGCAGGACAGGGAACACCATATATTTT.

The J gene is TRBJ2-7, the V gene TRBV6-5, with 7 bases that match TRBD1. Unmatched junction bases numbered 8, after V lost 7 bases and J lost 2 bases. CDR3 size: 14 residues. Germline CDR1 is MNHEY and CDR2 is SVGAGI. The CDR3 sequence: CASTRTGSTYEQYV. Here the CDR3 DNA reads TGTGCCAGCACCAGGACAGGATCCACCTACGAGCAGTACGTC.

This chain joins TRBV7-2 and TRBJ2-4; D call uncertain. The CDR3 runs to 16 residues. V was shortened by 2 bases and J by 0 bases, with 11 bases between the two germline ends. The germline gives CDR1 SGHTA, CDR2 FQGNSA. The CDR3 nucleotides read TGTGCCAGCAGCTTAAAGGCAGGCTTAGCCAAAAACATTCAGTACTTC. It is translated as CASSLKAGLAKNIQYF.

This chain links TRBV15 with TRBJ1-3; no clear D. Germline V gives CDR1 LNHNV, CDR2 YYDKDF (reference sequence). The V end was cut by 5 bases, the J end by 7 bases, with 18 bases between. The CDR3 is 15 residues long. The DNA for the CDR3 is TGTGCCACCAGCGGCCTGGGTCCCACCGGGAACACCATATATTTT. Protein: CATSGLGPTGNTIYF.

The chain uses TRBV12-5 and TRBJ1-2, with 8 bases lining up with TRBD1. J lost 8 bases, V lost 6 bases, and 11 bases had no gene match. The germline V gene has CDR1 LGHNT and CDR2 FRNRAP. The CDR3 is 14 residues long. The CDR3 nucleotides are TGTGCTAGTGGGTTACCCCAGGGGGCTGGGGGCTACACCTTC. Translation: CASGLPQGAGGYTF.

CDR3 coding DNA: TGTGCCACCAGCCGGAACAGGGGTGTTACTTCACCCCTCCACTTT. Protein: CATSRNRGVTSPLHF. The rearrangement joins TRBV15 to TRBJ1-6, with 7 bases fitting TRBD1. The junction had 10 bases not matched to a gene; V was cut back by 5 bases and J by 9 bases. The CDR3 runs to 15 residues. Germline CDR1 reads LNHNV; CDR2 reads YYDKDF (reference sequence).

This clone was found once. The V call is TRBV9, the J call TRBJ2-3, with TRBD2 matching 11 bases. The CDR3 covers 15 residues. V lost 0 bases, J lost 5 bases, and 2 bases stayed unmatched. Germline-derived CDR1 and CDR2 are SGDLS and YYNGEE. The CDR3 coding sequence is TGTGCCAGCAGCGTAGGAACTAGCGGGGGAGATACGCAGTATTTT. Translated: CASSVGTSGGDTQYF.

The V gene is TRBV11-2, the J gene TRBJ2-2; TRBD1 aligns across 10 bases. CDR3 size: 14 residues. V gave up 5 bases and J gave up 4 bases; unmatched junction bases: 1. Germline CDR1 reads SGHAT; CDR2 reads FQNNGV. CDR3 sequence reads: CASSRTGGTGELFF. The CDR3 DNA follows: TGTGCCAGCAGCCGGACAGGGGGCACCGGGGAGCTGTTTTTT. The full variable domain, its missing parts supplied by reference TRBV11-2 and TRBJ2-2, is EAGVAQSPRYKIIEKRQSVAFWCNPISGHATLYWYQQILGQGPKLLIQFQNNGVVDDSQLPKDRFSAERLKGVDSTLKIQPAKLEDSAVYLCASSRTGGTGELFFGEGSRLTVL.

Only one count was recorded for this clone. The chain employs TRBV3-1 (or the pseudogene TRBV3-2) and TRBJ1-6, with 7 bases fitting TRBD1. V was pared by 3 bases and J by 14 bases, with 10 bases of the junction left unmatched. The CDR3 is made up of 14 amino acids. Germline V gene lookup returns CDR1 LGHDT and CDR2 YNNKEL (reference sequence). CDR3: CASSHSTGAMSLHF. The CDR3 nucleotides are TGTGCCAGCAGCCATAGTACAGGGGCAATGTCCCTCCACTTT.

This clone has only one observation. The V gene is TRBV12-5, the J gene TRBJ1-2; possibly TRBD1 for D (5 bases). Trimming left V 0 bases short and J 4 bases short, with 12 bases between. There are 15 residues in the CDR3. The germline V gene has CDR1 LGHNT and CDR2 FRNRAP. CDR3 sequence: CASGLVGRAVYGYTF. The CDR3, as DNA: TGTGCTAGTGGTTTGGTAGGCAGGGCAGTCTATGGCTACACCTTC.

The chain joins TRBV5-4 to TRBJ1-1; TRBD1 is a possible D gene (6 bases). From germline, CDR1 is SGHNT and CDR2 YYREEE (reference sequence). V shed 0 bases and J shed 3 bases, with 15 bases lying between them. The CDR3 is 16 amino acids. The CDR3 here is CASSLAGLGGYTEAFF. DNA of the CDR3: TGTGCCAGCAGCTTGGCCGGACTAGGGGGGTACACTGAAGCTTTCTTT.

The gene calls are TRBV19 and TRBJ1-2; maybe TRBD1 (6 bases). Trimming shortened V by 9 bases and J by 4 bases, and 21 bases separated the two germline ends. Germline V gives CDR1 LNHDA, CDR2 SQIVND (reference sequence). The CDR3 has 15 amino acids. CDR3 in amino acids: CASLTGGPASYGYTF. The CDR3 nucleotides read TGTGCCAGCCTTACTGGGGGCCCCGCGAGCTATGGCTACACCTTC.

The rearrangement links TRBV19 to TRBJ1-1; a weak D match, TRBD1 (6 bases). Looked up from germline, CDR1 is LNHDA and CDR2 is SQIVND (reference sequence). Trimming cost V 5 bases and J 7 bases, with 11 bases left between them. The CDR3 contains 12 residues. CDR3 residues: CASSYTGLEAFF. For the CDR3, the DNA is TGTGCCAGTAGTTATACAGGGCTTGAAGCTTTCTTT.